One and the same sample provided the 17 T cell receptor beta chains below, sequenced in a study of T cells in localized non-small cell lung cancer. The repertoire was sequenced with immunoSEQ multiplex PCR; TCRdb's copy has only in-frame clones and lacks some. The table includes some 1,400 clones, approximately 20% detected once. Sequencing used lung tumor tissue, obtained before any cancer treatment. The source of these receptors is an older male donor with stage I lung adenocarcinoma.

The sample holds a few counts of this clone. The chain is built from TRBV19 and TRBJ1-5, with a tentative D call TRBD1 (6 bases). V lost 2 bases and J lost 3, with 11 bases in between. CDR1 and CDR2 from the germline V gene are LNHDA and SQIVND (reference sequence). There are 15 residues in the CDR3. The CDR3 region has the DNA TGTGCCAGTAGTATAAGCCGGGGGCCCAATCAGCCCCAGCATTTT. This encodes CASSISRGPNQPQHF. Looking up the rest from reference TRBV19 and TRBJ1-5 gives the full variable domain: DGGITQSPKYLFRKEGQNVTLSCEQNLNHDAMYWYRQDPGQGLRLIYYSQIVNDFQKGDIAEGYSVSREKKESFPLTVTSAQKNPTAFYLCASSISRGPNQPQHFGDGTRLSIL.

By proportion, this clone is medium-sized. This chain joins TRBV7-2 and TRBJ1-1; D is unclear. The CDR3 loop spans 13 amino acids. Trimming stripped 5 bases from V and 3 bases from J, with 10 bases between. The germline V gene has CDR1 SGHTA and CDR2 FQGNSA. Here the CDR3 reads CASSQIRDTEAFF. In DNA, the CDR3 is TGTGCCAGCAGCCAAATACGGGACACTGAAGCTTTCTTT.

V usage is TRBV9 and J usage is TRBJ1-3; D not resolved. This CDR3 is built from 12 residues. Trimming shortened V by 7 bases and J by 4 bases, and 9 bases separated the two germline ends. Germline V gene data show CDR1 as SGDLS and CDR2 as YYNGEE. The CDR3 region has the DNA TGTGCCAGCGTCGGTCTCGGAAACACCATATATTTT. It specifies CASVGLGNTIYF.

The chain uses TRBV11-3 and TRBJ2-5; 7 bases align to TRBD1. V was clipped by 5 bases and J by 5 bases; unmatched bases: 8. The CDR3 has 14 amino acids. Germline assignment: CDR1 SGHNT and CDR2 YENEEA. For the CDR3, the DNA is TGTGCCAGCAGCGCCGGGACAGCCTGGGAGACCCAGTACTTC. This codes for CASSAGTAWETQYF.

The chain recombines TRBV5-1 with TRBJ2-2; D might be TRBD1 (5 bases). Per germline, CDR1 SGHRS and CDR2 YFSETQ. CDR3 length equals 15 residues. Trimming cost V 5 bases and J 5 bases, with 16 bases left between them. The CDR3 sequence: CASRPGQGTTGELFF. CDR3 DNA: TGCGCCAGCAGGCCCGGTCAGGGAACAACCGGGGAGCTGTTTTTT.

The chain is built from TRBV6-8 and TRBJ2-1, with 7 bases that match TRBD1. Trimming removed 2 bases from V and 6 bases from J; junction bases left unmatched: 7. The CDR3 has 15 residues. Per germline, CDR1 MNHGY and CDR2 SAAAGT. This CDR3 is CASSYDRESGNEQFF. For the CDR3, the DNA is TGTGCCAGCAGTTACGACAGGGAATCTGGCAATGAGCAGTTCTTC.

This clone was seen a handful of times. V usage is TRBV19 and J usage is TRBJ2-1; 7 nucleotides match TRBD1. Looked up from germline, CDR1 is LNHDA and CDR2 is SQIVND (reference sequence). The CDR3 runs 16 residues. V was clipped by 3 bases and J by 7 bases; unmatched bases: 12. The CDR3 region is CASSIRRRIRGNEQFF. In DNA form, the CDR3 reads TGTGCCAGTAGTATTCGGAGGCGGATCAGGGGGAATGAGCAGTTCTTC. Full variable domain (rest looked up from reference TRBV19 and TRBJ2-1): DGGITQSPKYLFRKEGQNVTLSCEQNLNHDAMYWYRQDPGQGLRLIYYSQIVNDFQKGDIAEGYSVSREKKESFPLTVTSAQKNPTAFYLCASSIRRRIRGNEQFFGPGTRLTVL.

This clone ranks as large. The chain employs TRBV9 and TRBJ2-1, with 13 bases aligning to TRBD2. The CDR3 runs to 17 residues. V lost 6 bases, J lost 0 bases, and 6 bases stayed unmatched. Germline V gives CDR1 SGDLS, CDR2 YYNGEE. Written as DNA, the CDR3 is TGTGCCAGCACGAGGACTAGCGGGGGCCTCTCCTACAATGAGCAGTTCTTC. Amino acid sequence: CASTRTSGGLSYNEQFF.

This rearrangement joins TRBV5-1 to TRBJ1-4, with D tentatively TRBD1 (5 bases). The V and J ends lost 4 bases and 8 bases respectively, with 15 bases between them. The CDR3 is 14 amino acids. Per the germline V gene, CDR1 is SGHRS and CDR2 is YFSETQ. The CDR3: CASSPGGPGEKLFF. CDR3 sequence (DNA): TGCGCCAGCAGCCCCGGAGGGCCAGGGGAAAAACTGTTTTTT.

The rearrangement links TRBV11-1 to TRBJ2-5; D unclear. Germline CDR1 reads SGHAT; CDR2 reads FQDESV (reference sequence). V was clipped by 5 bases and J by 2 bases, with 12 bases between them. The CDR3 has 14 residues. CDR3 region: CASSPDGRQETQYF. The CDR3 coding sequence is TGTGCCAGCAGCCCTGACGGAAGACAAGAGACCCAGTACTTC. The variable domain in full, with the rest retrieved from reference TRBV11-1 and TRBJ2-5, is EAEVAQSPRYKITEKSQAVAFWCDPISGHATLYWYRQILGQGPELLVQFQDESVVDDSQLPKDRFSAERLKGVDSTLKIQPAELGDSAMYLCASSPDGRQETQYFGPGTRLLVL.

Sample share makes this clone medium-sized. CDR3 in amino acids: CASSPERASYEQYF. CDR3 in DNA: TGTGCCAGCAGCCCGGAGCGGGCCTCCTACGAGCAGTACTTC. The V gene is TRBV11-3, the J gene TRBJ2-7, with D possibly matching TRBD2 (6 bases). The V end lost 5 bases, the J end lost 0 bases, and 11 bases lay between the germline ends. Germline CDR1 SGHNT, CDR2 YENEEA. The CDR3 length is 14 residues.

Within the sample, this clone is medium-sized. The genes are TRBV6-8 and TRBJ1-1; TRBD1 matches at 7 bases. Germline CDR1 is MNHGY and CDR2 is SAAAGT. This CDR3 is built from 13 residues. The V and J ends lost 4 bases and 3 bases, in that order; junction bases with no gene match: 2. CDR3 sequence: CASSFTGDTEAFF. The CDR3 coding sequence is TGTGCCAGCAGTTTTACAGGGGACACTGAAGCTTTCTTT.

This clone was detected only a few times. CDR3: CASTPGGGDQPQHF. In DNA form, the CDR3 reads TGTGCCAGCACCCCTGGAGGAGGGGATCAGCCCCAGCATTTT. The chain combines TRBV9 with TRBJ1-5, with TRBD1 as a possible D gene (5 bases). V was clipped by 6 bases and J by 5 bases, with 15 bases between them. CDR3 length equals 14 residues. Germline CDR1 reads SGDLS; CDR2 reads YYNGEE.

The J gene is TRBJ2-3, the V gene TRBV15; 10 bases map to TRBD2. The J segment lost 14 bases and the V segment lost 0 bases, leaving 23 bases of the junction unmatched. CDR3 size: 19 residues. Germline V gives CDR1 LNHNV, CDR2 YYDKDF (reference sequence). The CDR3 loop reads CATSRDRASVSGRPPKPYF. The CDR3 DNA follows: TGTGCCACCAGCAGAGATAGAGCCTCCGTTAGCGGGAGGCCGCCGAAGCCGTATTTT.

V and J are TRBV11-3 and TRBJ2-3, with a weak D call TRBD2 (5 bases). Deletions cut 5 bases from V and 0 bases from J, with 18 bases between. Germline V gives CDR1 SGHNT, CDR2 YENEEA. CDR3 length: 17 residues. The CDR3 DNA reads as TGTGCCAGCAGCAAAGACGCTGGCGGGCTAAGCACAGATACGCAGTATTTT. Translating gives CASSKDAGGLSTDTQYF.

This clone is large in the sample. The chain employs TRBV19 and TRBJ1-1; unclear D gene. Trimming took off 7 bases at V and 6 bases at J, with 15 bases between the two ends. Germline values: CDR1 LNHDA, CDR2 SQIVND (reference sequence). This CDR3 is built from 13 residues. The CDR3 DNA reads TGTGCCAGTACTATGACGAAGATCGCTGAAGCTTTCTTT. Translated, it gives CASTMTKIAEAFF.

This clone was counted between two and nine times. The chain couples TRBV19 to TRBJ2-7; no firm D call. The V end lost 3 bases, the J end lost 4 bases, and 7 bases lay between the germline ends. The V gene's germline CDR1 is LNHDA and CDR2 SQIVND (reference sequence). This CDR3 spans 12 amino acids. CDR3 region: CASSIVGYEQYF. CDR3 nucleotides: TGTGCCAGTAGTATTGTTGGATACGAGCAGTACTTC.